This T cell receptor beta chain was obtained from a study of a mutant IDH1 vaccine in newly diagnosed glioma. Overall study: Vaccination started 4-6 weeks after radiotherapy alone, or with temozolomide cycles. Patients arrived already treated with radiotherapy, temozolomide, or both, most having had both. Treated patients comprised about 60% males and approximately 38% females, mean age roughly 44 years.

Germline V CDR1 and CDR2: SNHLY, FYNNEI. The CDR3 has 17 residues. The junction had 9 bases not matched to a gene; V was cut back by 3 bases and J by 4 bases. Points on this clone: Its antigen remains unknown.

Sample time point: week 23, last vaccination. Alongside topical imiquimod, each dose of vaccine comprised 300 ug of mutant IDH1 20-mer peptide. Clones were read by immunoSEQ multiplex PCR, and TCRdb kept only the in-frame ones, dropping some. The data hold roughly 60,000 clones, with 80% to 90% observed a single time. The sequencing used PBMCs, collected from a glioma patient whose treatment included an IDH1 peptide vaccine. This chain uses TRBV2 with TRBJ2-1; 10 bases agree with TRBD2. The source of this sequence is a man aged 25-40 years with glioma. CDR3 DNA sequence: TGTGCCAGCAGTGACTTTTTTAGCGGGGGGCCTTACAATGAGCAGTTCTTC. This codes for CASSDFFSGGPYNEQFF.